This TCR beta chain was obtained from a study of neoadjuvant nivolumab and ipilimumab in lung cancer. Germline loops: CDR1 SGHNT, CDR2 YYREEE (reference sequence). The CDR3 is 16 amino acids. V trimming: 4 bases; J trimming: 5 bases; junction bases outside the gene matches: 7. Here immunoSEQ multiplex PCR was the method, and the copy in TCRdb shows in-frame clones only, minus some. The sample contains under 35,000 clones, 90% of which appear only once. Regarding this clone: What it recognizes is unknown.

Study results and caveats: Only two of four nivolumab-treated tumors gained richness and clonality by surgery.

The sequence was collected from an adult with non-small cell lung cancer. The sample in question was peripheral blood, obtained after neoadjuvant nivolumab, alone or with ipilimumab, at or shortly before surgery. This sequence joins TRBV5-4 and TRBJ2-5; 14 nucleotides line up with TRBD2. The chain's CDR3 is CASSPRLAGGQETQYF. The CDR3 bases are TGTGCCAGCAGCCCCAGACTAGCGGGGGGGCAGGAGACCCAGTACTTC.